This T cell receptor beta chain was sequenced in a study of T cell changes during pregnancy in multiple sclerosis. The V gene end was trimmed by 4 bases and the J gene end by 3 bases; junction bases not matched to a gene: 8. Germline assignment: CDR1 MNHEY and CDR2 SMNVEV (reference sequence). This CDR3 is 15 amino acids long. The assay was immunoSEQ multiplex PCR, and TCRdb's table has in-frame clones only and misses some. The sample comprises over 45,000 clones, about nine tenths of which are singletons, and 1.5% rests with the top ten. The source was peripheral blood, collected in the first trimester of pregnancy. This receptor was obtained from a female donor in good health, enrolled as a control in a pregnancy study. The V and J genes are TRBV27 and TRBJ1-1; 7 positions agree with TRBD1. The DNA of the CDR3 is TGTGCCAGCAGTTCCGACAGGGTGTGGGACACTGAAGCTTTCTTT. Residues: CASSSDRVWDTEAFF.